This TCR beta chain is drawn from a study of regulatory T cells in long-lasting Graves disease. This clonotype occurred many times. The antigen remains unidentified. Whole-study results and caveats: No thyroid tissue was studied; the work used peripheral blood only.

Time point indicated: newly diagnosed GD, antithyroid drugs for less than 3 months. TCR sequences were obtained from RNA taken from PBMCs. Blood from the periphery, about 9 milliliters in all, was drawn into EDTA tubes. Assembly of TCR beta libraries relied on iRepertoire HTBI primers together with Arm-PCR of CDR3 regions. A single record per CDR3 protein comes from TCRdb applying MiXCR to the multiplex PCR reads. The data show a few hundred thousand distinct CDR3 sequences, with under 20% seen just once and roughly 15% held by the top ten. Germline-derived CDR1 and CDR2 are SGHRS and YFSETQ. After removal of 4 bases from V and 4 bases from J, the junction contained 8 bases not matched to a gene. This CDR3 region has 15 residues. These records were also assigned to another study, of T cells in Graves' hyperthyroidism and ophthalmopathy. That paper states: Most expanded thyroid clonotypes above 0.001 recurred in blood.

The receptor's source is a woman between 25 and 40 years old with Graves disease. Sample: peripheral blood mononuclear cells (PBMCs), taken at new diagnosis, from a patient treated with antithyroid drugs. This chain joins TRBV5-1 and TRBJ1-1, with TRBD1 matching 9 bases. This chain's CDR3 is CASSTTGGGGTEAFF. For the CDR3, the DNA is TGCGCCAGCAGCACAACAGGGGGCGGAGGCACTGAAGCTTTCTTT.